The source of this TCR beta chain is a study of blood T cell repertoires in COVID-19. Study overall: T cells, B-cell-depleted T cells, or PBMCs supplied cDNA or gDNA.

J lost 4 bases, V lost 5 bases, and 5 bases had no gene match. Per germline, CDR1 SGHVS and CDR2 FQNEAQ. This CDR3 comprises 14 residues. Followed over time, Seattle patients had been enrolled while infection was active. Here immunoSEQ multiplex PCR was the method, and the copy in TCRdb shows in-frame clones only, minus some. The sample includes fewer than 200,000 clones, 82% of them seen just once. The clonotype originates from a woman aged 35 to 49 with COVID-19, enrolled during active disease. Sequenced sample: peripheral blood. The chain recombines TRBV7-8 with TRBJ2-3, with 8 bases that match TRBD1. The CDR3 DNA is TGTGCCAGCAGCCCAGGGGGCGAATCAGATACGCAGTATTTT. Translating it yields CASSPGGESDTQYF.